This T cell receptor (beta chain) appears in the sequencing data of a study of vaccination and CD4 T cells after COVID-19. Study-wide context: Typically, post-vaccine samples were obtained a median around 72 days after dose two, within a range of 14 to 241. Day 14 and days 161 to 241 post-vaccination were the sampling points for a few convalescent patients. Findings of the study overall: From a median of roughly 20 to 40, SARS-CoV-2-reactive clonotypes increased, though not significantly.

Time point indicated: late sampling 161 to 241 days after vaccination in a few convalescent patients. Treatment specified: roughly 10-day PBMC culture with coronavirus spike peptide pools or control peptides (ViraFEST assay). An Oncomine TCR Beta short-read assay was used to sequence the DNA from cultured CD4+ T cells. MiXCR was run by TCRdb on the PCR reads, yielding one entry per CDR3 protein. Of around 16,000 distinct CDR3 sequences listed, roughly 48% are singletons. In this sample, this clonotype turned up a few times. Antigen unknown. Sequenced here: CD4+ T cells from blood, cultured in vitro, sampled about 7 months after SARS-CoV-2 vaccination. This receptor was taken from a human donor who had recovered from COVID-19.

In DNA, the CDR3 is TGCAGTGCTAGATCTCGACGCAGGGGGCGCACAGATACGCAGTATTTT. Protein sequence: CSARSRRRGRTDTQYF. V gene TRBV20-1 combines with J gene TRBJ2-3, with 8 bases identical to TRBD1. CDR1 and CDR2 (germline): DFQATT, SNEGSKA (reference sequence). With V trimmed by 2 bases and J by 1 base, 8 bases remained unmatched. The CDR3 consists of 16 residues.